A single sample is the source of the 15 T cell receptor beta chains below, sequenced in a study of cytomegalovirus exposure and HLA in healthy donors. PCR was performed using 60 Vbeta and 13 Jbeta primers. The data were produced by immunoSEQ multiplex PCR, yet TCRdb's version contains in-frame clones alone and is incomplete. This sample carries some 200,000 clones, with less than 0.95% going to the ten biggest clones. Material: PBMCs. These receptors all stem from a woman under 30 in good health and CMV-seropositive.

The rearrangement links TRBV2 to TRBJ2-5; 8 bases agree with TRBD1. J lost 9 bases, V lost 4 bases, and 10 bases had no gene match. The CDR3 is made up of 14 amino acids. Germline loops: CDR1 SNHLY, CDR2 FYNNEI. The CDR3: CASSATGQGEAQYF. CDR3 bases: TGTGCCAGCAGTGCAACCGGACAGGGTGAGGCCCAGTACTTC.

The chain has TRBV7-2 and TRBJ2-7, with 10 bases matching TRBD2. The CDR3 has 15 amino acids. The V and J ends lost 8 bases and 3 bases, in that order; junction bases with no gene match: 10. CDR1 and CDR2 from the germline V gene are SGHTA and FQGNSA. CDR3 sequence (DNA): TGTGCCAGCTCCACTGCGGGACTAGCGATCTACGAGCAGTACTTC. Residues: CASSTAGLAIYEQYF.

CDR3 coding DNA: TGTGCCAGCAGTTACTCTATCAGGGCCTATGGCTACACCTTC. It yields the protein CASSYSIRAYGYTF. The rearrangement joins TRBV6-5 to TRBJ1-2, with D perhaps matching TRBD1 (5 bases). Trimming took off 0 bases at V and 4 bases at J, with 9 bases between the two ends. The CDR3 loop spans 14 amino acids. Germline loops: CDR1 MNHEY, CDR2 SVGAGI.

The V and J genes are TRBV5-1 and TRBJ2-7; 7 bases are shared with TRBD2. Germline V CDR1 and CDR2: SGHRS, YFSETQ. The CDR3 loop spans 16 amino acids. V dropped 1 base and J dropped 4; count of bases not matched to a gene: 11. CDR3 region: CASSLPLADLQYEQYF. CDR3 bases: TGCGCCAGCAGCTTGCCCCTAGCGGATCTCCAATACGAGCAGTACTTC.

The V call is TRBV28, the J call TRBJ1-2, with 8 bases matching TRBD1. Per the germline V gene, CDR1 is MDHEN and CDR2 is SYDVKM. The ends lost 5 bases at V and 3 bases at J; junction bases unmatched: 5. The CDR3 extends over 14 amino acids. CDR3 protein: CASSTGQDYYGYTF. CDR3 in DNA: TGTGCCAGCAGTACGGGACAGGATTACTATGGCTACACCTTC.

This chain joins TRBV5-1 and TRBJ1-2; D gene unclear. CDR3 size: 12 residues. V gave up 4 bases and J gave up 8 bases, with 12 bases separating them. The V gene's germline CDR1 is SGHRS and CDR2 YFSETQ. Written as DNA, the CDR3 is TGCGCCAGCAGCCCGGGAGACGGCGGCTACACCTTC. Translated, it gives CASSPGDGGYTF.

The genes are TRBV7-2 and TRBJ1-5; 7 nucleotides line up with TRBD1. In germline, CDR1 is SGHTA, CDR2 FQGNSA. After removal of 8 bases from V and 0 bases from J, the junction contained 10 bases not matched to a gene. This CDR3 contains 16 residues. The CDR3 reads CASAQQGSFSNQPQHF. In nucleotides, the CDR3 is TGTGCCAGCGCCCAACAGGGGTCCTTTAGCAATCAGCCCCAGCATTTT.

This rearrangement joins TRBV6-1 to TRBJ2-7; weak D call: TRBD1 (6 bases). Trimming pared 5 bases from V and 7 bases from J, leaving 15 bases between. The CDR3 extends over 13 amino acids. The V gene's germline CDR1 is MNHNS and CDR2 SASEGT. The CDR3 protein is CASSTQGTGEQYF. In DNA form, the CDR3 reads TGTGCCAGCAGTACACAGGGTACGGGAGAGCAGTACTTC.

The chain carries TRBV7-9 and TRBJ1-2; 7 bases line up with TRBD1. Looked up from germline, CDR1 is SEHNR and CDR2 is FQNEAQ (reference sequence). V lost 4 bases and J lost 4; bases outside the gene matches: 3. The CDR3 runs 13 residues. CDR3 protein: CASSSGGFYGYTF. The CDR3 coding sequence is TGTGCCAGCAGCTCAGGGGGGTTCTATGGCTACACCTTC.

The chain couples TRBV7-2 to TRBJ1-1; 11 bases fit TRBD1. With 2 bases clipped from V and 7 bases from J, the junction kept 6 bases outside the gene matches. From germline, CDR1 is SGHTA and CDR2 FQGNSA. CDR3 size: 15 residues. DNA for the CDR3: TGTGCCAGCAGCTTAACCGGGACAGGGGGGAATGAAGCTTTCTTT. Translating it yields CASSLTGTGGNEAFF.

The CDR3 region has the DNA TGCGCCAGCAGCATTACGACAGGGACGAACACTGAAGCTTTCTTT. It yields the protein CASSITTGTNTEAFF. The chain joins TRBV5-1 to TRBJ1-1; 7 bases align to TRBD1. The CDR3 sequence is 15 residues long. Germline V CDR1 and CDR2: SGHRS, YFSETQ. Trimming cost V 4 bases and J 1 base; bases outside gene matches: 7.

This sequence joins TRBV29-1 and TRBJ2-1, with TRBD2 identical over 7 bases. Germline V lookup: CDR1 SQVTM, CDR2 ANQGSEA. Losses at the gene ends were 4 bases for V and 3 bases for J; bases not matched to a gene: 9. The CDR3 has 15 residues. The chain's CDR3 is CSVVGETSSYNEQFF. CDR3 nucleotide sequence: TGCAGCGTTGTGGGGGAGACTAGCAGCTACAATGAGCAGTTCTTC.

V gene TRBV11-2 combines with J gene TRBJ1-4, with TRBD1 identical over 7 bases. Germline CDR1 SGHAT, CDR2 FQNNGV. This CDR3 has 15 amino acids. The J segment lost 4 bases and the V segment lost 6 bases, leaving 8 bases of the junction unmatched. Here the CDR3 reads CASSQPGQINEKLFF. In nucleotides, the CDR3 is TGTGCCAGCAGTCAGCCGGGACAGATTAATGAAAAACTGTTTTTT.

CDR3 DNA: TGTGCCAGCAGTGCCAGACGGGGGGATACGCAGTATTTT. Translation: CASSARRGDTQYF. V gene TRBV6-1 combines with J gene TRBJ2-3, with a tentative D call TRBD2 (6 bases). The CDR3 loop spans 13 amino acids. The V and J ends lost 4 bases and 6 bases respectively, with 11 bases between them. Germline-derived CDR1 and CDR2 are MNHNS and SASEGT.

For this clone: A read error may produce the germline difference seen at one junction end. The chain uses TRBV9 and TRBJ2-3; D is undetermined. Germline V CDR1 and CDR2: SGDLS, YYNGEE. The CDR3 totals 15 residues. The CDR3 DNA is TGTGCCAGCAGCGTAGAAACTGGTGACACAGCTACGCAGTATTTT. Translating gives CASSVETGDTATQYF.